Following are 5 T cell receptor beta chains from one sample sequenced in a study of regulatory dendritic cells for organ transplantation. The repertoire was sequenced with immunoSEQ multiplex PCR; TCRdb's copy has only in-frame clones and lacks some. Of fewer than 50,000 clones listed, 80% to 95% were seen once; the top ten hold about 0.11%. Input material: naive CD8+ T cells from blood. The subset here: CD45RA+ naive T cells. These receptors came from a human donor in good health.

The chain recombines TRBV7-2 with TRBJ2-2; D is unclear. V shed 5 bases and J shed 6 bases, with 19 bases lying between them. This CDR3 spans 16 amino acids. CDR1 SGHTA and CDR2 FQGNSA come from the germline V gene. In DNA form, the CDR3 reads TGTGCCAGCAGCATACTGACTGGGAAGGGCGCCGGGGAGCTGTTTTTT. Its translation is CASSILTGKGAGELFF. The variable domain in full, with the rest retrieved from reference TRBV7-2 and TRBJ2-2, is GAGVSQSPSNKVTEKGKDVELRCDPISGHTALYWYRQSLGQGLEFLIYFQGNSAPDKSGLPSDRFSAERTGGSVSTLTIQRTQQEDSAVYLCASSILTGKGAGELFFGEGSRLTVL.

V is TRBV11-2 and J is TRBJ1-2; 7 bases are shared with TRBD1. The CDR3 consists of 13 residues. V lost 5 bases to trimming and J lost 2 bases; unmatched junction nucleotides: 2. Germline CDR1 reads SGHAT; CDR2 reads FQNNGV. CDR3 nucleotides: TGTGCCAGCAGCAGGGGGCACAACTATGGCTACACCTTC. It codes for CASSRGHNYGYTF.

This CDR3 is CASSISGAYTEAFF. The CDR3 DNA is TGTGCCAGTAGTATTTCAGGAGCGTACACTGAAGCTTTCTTT. The gene calls are TRBV19 and TRBJ1-1, with no clear D. The germline CDR1 and CDR2 sequences are LNHDA and SQIVND (reference sequence). The CDR3 is made up of 14 amino acids. V lost 3 bases and J lost 3, with 11 bases in between.

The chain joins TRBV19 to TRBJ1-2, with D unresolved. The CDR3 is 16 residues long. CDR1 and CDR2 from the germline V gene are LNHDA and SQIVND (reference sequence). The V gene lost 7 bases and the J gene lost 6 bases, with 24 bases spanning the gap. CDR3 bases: TGTGCCAGTACCGAGATTGGTCCGGGCCCTATAGATGGCTACACCTTC. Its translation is CASTEIGPGPIDGYTF. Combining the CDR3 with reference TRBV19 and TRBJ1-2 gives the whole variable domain DGGITQSPKYLFRKEGQNVTLSCEQNLNHDAMYWYRQDPGQGLRLIYYSQIVNDFQKGDIAEGYSVSREKKESFPLTVTSAQKNPTAFYLCASTEIGPGPIDGYTFGSGTRLTVV.

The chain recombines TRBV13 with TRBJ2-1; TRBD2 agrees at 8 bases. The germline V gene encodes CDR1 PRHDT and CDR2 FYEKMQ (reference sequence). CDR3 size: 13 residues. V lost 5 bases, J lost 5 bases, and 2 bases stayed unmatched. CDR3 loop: CASSPGGDNEQFF. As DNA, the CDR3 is TGTGCCAGCAGCCCGGGGGGGGACAATGAGCAGTTCTTC. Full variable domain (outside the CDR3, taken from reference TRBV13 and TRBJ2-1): AAGVIQSPRHLIKEKRETATLKCYPIPRHDTVYWYQQGPGQDPQFLISFYEKMQSDKGSIPDRFSAQQFSDYHSELNMSSLELGDSALYFCASSPGGDNEQFFGPGTRLTVL.